The 20 T cell receptor beta chains below were found in one sample sequenced in a study of spatial heterogeneity in lung cancer. TCRdb reanalysed the 5' RACE reads using MiXCR and keeps one entry per CDR3 protein. The sample has around 7,700 distinct CDR3 sequences; 15% to 19% are singletons. Time point indicated: sample taken at primary tumor resection. This material consisted of normal lung tissue next to the tumor, taken at surgery. The receptor set was obtained from a male donor with early-stage non-small cell lung cancer.

The sample holds many counts of this clonotype. The CDR3 here is CARAVDRDTEAFF. The CDR3 region has the DNA TGTGCCAGAGCCGTAGACAGGGACACTGAAGCTTTCTTT. The chain has TRBV2 and TRBJ1-1, with 7 bases aligning to TRBD1. From germline, CDR1 is SNHLY and CDR2 FYNNEI. CDR3 length: 13 amino acids. The V segment lost 9 bases and the J segment 3 bases; nucleotides outside the gene matches: 7.

This clonotype is medium-sized in the sample. The genes are TRBV24-1 and TRBJ2-1, with D uncertain. CDR1 is KGHDR and CDR2 is SFDVKD in the germline V gene. Between the trimmed V and J ends, which lost 3 bases and 3 bases, there was a span of 5 bases. The CDR3 consists of 13 residues. In DNA, the CDR3 is TGTGCCACCAGTGATGAAAACTACAATGAGCAGTTCTTC. It codes for CATSDENYNEQFF.

Points on this clonotype: The CDR3 does not close with the conserved phenylalanine or tryptophan, likely indicating a read error. CDR3 in amino acids: CASSPGRDEQYI. The CDR3 coding sequence is TGTGCCAGCTCACCCGGACGGGACGAGCAGTACATC. J is TRBJ2-7 and V is TRBV18; D gene uncertain. This CDR3 has 12 residues. V was trimmed by 3 bases and J by 5 bases, leaving 8 bases between them. CDR1 and CDR2 (germline): KGHSH, LQKENI.

This chain joins TRBV29-1 and TRBJ1-3; D not certain. The CDR3 sequence is 11 residues long. Trimming removed 8 bases from V and 0 bases from J, with 5 bases in between. Looked up from germline, CDR1 is SQVTM and CDR2 is ANQGSEA. CDR3 DNA sequence: TGCAGCATATACTCTGGAAACACCATATATTTT. Amino acids: CSIYSGNTIYF.

This clonotype appeared many times. The chain carries TRBV28 and TRBJ1-2; a weak D match, TRBD1 (5 bases). The CDR3 extends over 16 amino acids. Germline CDR1 and CDR2: MDHEN and SYDVKM. Trimming stripped 4 bases from V and 5 bases from J, with 20 bases between. CDR3 sequence: CASSSSGTQGAYGYTF. The CDR3 nucleotides are TGTGCCAGCAGTTCCTCCGGGACCCAGGGAGCGTATGGCTACACCTTC.

The table lists this clonotype with a few counts. The rearrangement joins TRBV27 to TRBJ2-2, with 7 bases matching TRBD2. Germline CDR1 is MNHEY and CDR2 is SMNVEV (reference sequence). The CDR3 is 15 residues long. The junction had 6 bases not matched to a gene; V was cut back by 0 bases and J by 8 bases. DNA of the CDR3: TGTGCCAGCAGTTTATCGCCTAGCGGAGTAGGGGAGCTGTTTTTT. It is translated as CASSLSPSGVGELFF.

The chain carries TRBV25-1 and TRBJ2-1; unclear D gene. V was trimmed by 4 bases and J by 4 bases, leaving 5 bases between them. This CDR3 spans 12 amino acids. Germline V CDR1 and CDR2: MGHDK, SYGVNS. The CDR3: CASSVRYNEQFF. DNA of the CDR3: TGTGCCAGCAGTGTCCGGTACAATGAGCAGTTCTTC.

In its sample, this clonotype was seen many times. V and J are TRBV12-3 or TRBV12-4 and TRBJ2-3; D is unresolved. Between the trimmed V and J ends, which lost 7 bases and 2 bases, there was a span of 7 bases. The CDR3 is 12 residues long. Here the CDR3 reads CASTTTTDTQYF. CDR3 nucleotide sequence: TGTGCCAGCACCACCACCACAGATACGCAGTATTTT.

At least ten counts were recorded for this clonotype. The J gene is TRBJ1-1, the V gene TRBV20-1, with unresolved D. Looked up from germline, CDR1 is DFQATT and CDR2 is SNEGSKA (reference sequence). CDR3 size: 12 residues. V lost 2 bases to trimming and J lost 7 bases, with 11 bases between them. CDR3 nucleotide sequence: TGCAGTGCTAGAAGTCGGGGTTTTGAAGCTTTCTTT. Its protein product is CSARSRGFEAFF.

By share, this clonotype ranks as medium-sized. The rearrangement uses TRBV20-1 and TRBJ1-2, with 8 nucleotides matching TRBD1. Trimming cost V 3 bases and J 1 base; bases outside gene matches: 4. In germline, CDR1 is DFQATT, CDR2 SNEGSKA (reference sequence). The CDR3 spans 14 residues. The CDR3 sequence: CSASGDRINYGYTF. CDR3 in DNA: TGCAGTGCTAGCGGGGACAGGATTAACTATGGCTACACCTTC.

This clonotype is labeled medium-sized (0.01 to 0.1%). This chain joins TRBV6-5 and TRBJ1-1; D gene uncertain. Germline CDR1 and CDR2: MNHEY and SVGAGI. Deletions cut 2 bases from V and 5 bases from J, with 12 bases between. This CDR3 spans 14 amino acids. CDR3 residues: CASSYHGVRTEAFF. CDR3 DNA sequence: TGTGCCAGCAGTTACCATGGGGTGAGGACTGAAGCTTTCTTT.

The CDR3 protein is CASSLGSTGKYEQYF. CDR3 bases: TGTGCCAGCAGCTTAGGGTCTACAGGGAAGTACGAGCAGTACTTC. The chain employs TRBV11-2 and TRBJ2-7; D possibly corresponds to TRBD1 (6 bases). Germline V lookup: CDR1 SGHAT, CDR2 FQNNGV. This CDR3 is 15 amino acids long. The germline V and J ends were trimmed by 1 base and 4 bases, with 14 bases remaining between them.

This clonotype has at least ten counts. V usage is TRBV7-9 and J usage is TRBJ2-7; D is unclear. The CDR3 extends over 12 amino acids. Germline V lookup: CDR1 SEHNR, CDR2 FQNEAQ (reference sequence). Trimming removed 2 bases at V and 6 bases at J, with 8 bases between. CDR3 protein: CASSLLQSEQYF. The CDR3 DNA is TGTGCCAGCAGCTTACTTCAGAGCGAGCAGTACTTC.

This clonotype qualifies as medium-sized. The chain is built from TRBV2 and TRBJ2-1; the D is unclear. The CDR3 contains 10 residues. Trimming cost V 4 bases and J 9 bases, with 4 bases left between them. CDR1 is SNHLY and CDR2 is FYNNEI in the germline V gene. CDR3 sequence: CASSGLEQFF. In nucleotides, the CDR3 is TGTGCCAGCAGTGGCCTTGAGCAGTTCTTC.

This clonotype is medium-sized by share. The chain employs TRBV11-2 and TRBJ2-1, with 8 positions matching TRBD1. The CDR3 consists of 16 residues. Germline values: CDR1 SGHAT, CDR2 FQNNGV. After removal of 7 bases from V and 1 base from J, the junction contained 9 bases not matched to a gene. The CDR3 reads CASTPNRGSSYNEQFF. CDR3 bases: TGTGCCAGCACTCCTAACAGGGGGTCTTCCTACAATGAGCAGTTCTTC.

The chain has TRBV29-1 and TRBJ2-6; D remains unclear. This CDR3 comprises 14 residues. CDR1 is SQVTM, CDR2 ANQGSEA, per germline. Trimming pared 4 bases from V and 0 bases from J, leaving 7 bases between. CDR3 DNA sequence: TGCAGCGTTGCGACGGCCTCTGGGGCCAACGTCCTGACTTTC. The encoded protein is CSVATASGANVLTF.

This clonotype was seen a few times. The chain carries TRBV29-1 and TRBJ2-2; TRBD1 matches 9 bases. Germline lookup yields CDR1 SQVTM and CDR2 ANQGSEA. V gave up 4 bases and J gave up 4 bases; unmatched junction bases: 10. CDR3 length: 16 amino acids. The CDR3 bases are TGCAGCGTTGTCTTGAACAGGGGGCAAGGCACCGGGGAGCTGTTTTTT. Its protein product is CSVVLNRGQGTGELFF.

This clonotype was seen a few times. The chain is built from TRBV11-1 and TRBJ2-3; weak D call: TRBD1 (6 bases). Germline-derived CDR1 and CDR2 are SGHAT and FQDESV (reference sequence). This CDR3 is 13 amino acids long. The V end was cut by 3 bases, the J end by 7 bases, with 11 bases between. CDR3 in amino acids: CASSFGGRNTQYF. For the CDR3, the DNA is TGTGCCAGCAGCTTTGGGGGCAGAAATACGCAGTATTTT.

This clonotype rates as medium-sized (0.01 to 0.1%). The gene calls are TRBV6-5 and TRBJ2-1; 8 nucleotides align to TRBD2. The CDR3 length is 17 residues. Germline CDR1 and CDR2: MNHEY and SVGAGI. Germline trimming cut 0 bases from V and 8 bases from J; bases unmatched to any gene: 12. CDR3: CASSYSSTGLGFYEQFF. CDR3 in DNA: TGTGCCAGCAGTTACTCGAGTACGGGACTAGGGTTCTATGAGCAGTTCTTC.

By sample share, this clonotype is large. The chain joins TRBV11-2 to TRBJ2-2; no firm D call. Germline V CDR1 and CDR2: SGHAT, FQNNGV. The CDR3 sequence is 11 residues long. The V and J ends lost 4 bases and 7 bases respectively, with 4 bases between them. The chain's CDR3 is CASSSFGELFF. The CDR3 nucleotides read TGTGCCAGCAGCTCCTTCGGGGAGCTGTTTTTT.